A selection of T cell receptor beta chains follows, all from one sample in a study of shared clonotypes between healthy human individuals. Libraries were prepared by immunoSEQ multiplex PCR; TCRdb keeps only in-frame clonotypes and omits some of them. The data hold about 980,000 clones, with around 80% observed a single time. Sequences were obtained from memory CD4+ T cells sorted from blood. These receptors were taken from a man aged 18 to 29 in good health. Both conserved end residues are part of each CDR3. A D gene is named only where the DNA matches it firmly. Rows may omit the clone size; those that give it use once, few, many or a size class.

size,D,V,J,DNA,CDR3
.,.,TRBV7-7,TRBJ1-2,TGTGCCAGCAGTGAAACCTCGGGCAGCGGAGGCTACACCTTC,CASSETSGSGGYTF
few,TRBD2,TRBV25-1,TRBJ2-3,TGTGCCAGCACCCCCGGGACTAGCGGAGCCACAGATACGCAGTATTTT,CASTPGTSGATDTQYF
.,.,TRBV5-4,TRBJ2-7,TGTGCCAGCAGCTTGGGGTATACCTACGAGCAGTACTTC,CASSLGYTYEQYF
.,.,TRBV30,TRBJ2-1,TGTGCCTGGAGGGGGCAGGGGACTGAGCAGTTCTTC,CAWRGQGTEQFF
.,.,TRBV7-3,TRBJ2-5,TGTGCCAGCAGCTTAAAAGGGGGGCCCCAAGAGACCCAGTACTTC,CASSLKGGPQETQYF
.,.,TRBV29-1,TRBJ2-6,TGCAGCGTCCAATCTGGGGCCAACGTCCTGACTTTC,CSVQSGANVLTF
many,TRBD1,TRBV27,TRBJ1-4,TGTGCCAGCAGTCTTAGAAGGGACAGGGCTGAAAAACTGTTTTTT,CASSLRRDRAEKLFF
.,.,TRBV7-2,TRBJ2-5,TGTGCCAGCAGCTTAGCTGGGGGGCAAGAGACCCAGTACTTC,CASSLAGGQETQYF
.,.,TRBV5-1,TRBJ1-2,TGCGCCAGCAGCTTGTCGGGGGGCGACTATGGCTACACCTTC,CASSLSGGDYGYTF
.,TRBD1,TRBV9,TRBJ1-6,TGTGCCAGCAGCGCGGAAGCCGGGACAGCCCATAATTCACCCCTCCACTTT,CASSAEAGTAHNSPLHF
.,TRBD1,TRBV29-1,TRBJ2-3,TGCAGCGTTGTTGGGACAGGGCTATCAGATACGCAGTATTTT,CSVVGTGLSDTQYF
.,TRBD1,TRBV4-3,TRBJ1-2,TGCGCCAGCAGCCAAGATGGAACGGCAGGGGGCTTGTGGGGCTACACCTTC,CASSQDGTAGGLWGYTF
.,TRBD1,TRBV7-7,TRBJ2-5,TGTGCTAGCAGCTTAGTAGGGGGCAGTGGAGAGACCCAGTACTTC,CASSLVGGSGETQYF
.,TRBD1,TRBV10-3,TRBJ2-1,TGTGCCATCAGTGAAGGGGGCTGGGATGAGCAGTTCTTC,CAISEGGWDEQFF
.,TRBD1,TRBV5-1,TRBJ2-3,TGCGCCAGCAGCTTGGCCCAGGGGGCCGCAGATACGCAGTATTTT,CASSLAQGAADTQYF
many,TRBD1,TRBV5-1,TRBJ1-3,TGCGCCAGCAGCCAGACAGGGCTCTCTGGAAACACCATATATTTT,CASSQTGLSGNTIYF
few,.,TRBV30,TRBJ1-2,TGTGCCTGGAGTGTACAGGGCCCCGTCTATGGCTACACCTTC,CAWSVQGPVYGYTF
.,TRBD2,TRBV19,TRBJ2-1,TGTGCCAGTAGTCCCCGGACTAGCTACAATGAGCAGTTCTTC,CASSPRTSYNEQFF
.,.,TRBV5-1,TRBJ2-3,TGCGCCAGCAGCGGGGTCCTCGTGAGGCAGTATTTT,CASSGVLVRQYF
.,.,TRBV10-2,TRBJ1-5,TGCGCCAGCAGTGGGGGGGGGCTCGGCAATCAGCCCCAGCATTTT,CASSGGGLGNQPQHF
.,.,TRBV5-1,TRBJ2-2,TGCGCCAGCAGCTTGGCGGGGCAACCTGGCACCGGGGAGCTGTTTTTT,CASSLAGQPGTGELFF
.,TRBD2,TRBV27,TRBJ2-1,TGTGCCAGCAGTCGGACTAGCGGGATAGGCAATGAGCAGTTCTTC,CASSRTSGIGNEQFF
.,TRBD2,TRBV27,TRBJ2-1,TGTGCCAGCAGTCCCTTCCGGGGGGAATCCTACAATGAGCAGTTCTTC,CASSPFRGESYNEQFF
.,.,TRBV6-5,TRBJ2-1,TGTGCCAGCCGGATGGGTGGGCTAGCGAGGGATGAGCAGTTCTTC,CASRMGGLARDEQFF
.,TRBD2,TRBV9,TRBJ2-7,TGTGCCAGCAGCGTAAGCTCAGCGGGAGACCTTCGGCAGTACTTC,CASSVSSAGDLRQYF
.,TRBD2,TRBV7-9,TRBJ2-7,TGTGCCAGCAGTTCTAGCGGAGCTACCTACGAGCAGTACTTC,CASSSSGATYEQYF
.,TRBD1,TRBV9,TRBJ2-5,TGTGCCAGCAGCACCCCAGCAGGGGGCGTAGAGACCCAGTACTTC,CASSTPAGGVETQYF
.,.,TRBV28,TRBJ2-7,TGTGCCAGCAGTTTAGGGAGCTACGAGCAGTACTTC,CASSLGSYEQYF
.,TRBD1,TRBV7-9,TRBJ2-7,TGTGCCAGCAGCGGACGGCTTCGACAGGGGCCTAACGAGCAGTACTTC,CASSGRLRQGPNEQYF
.,.,TRBV6-6,TRBJ2-7,TGTGCCAGCAGTTACTCGCAGTCGAGCGAGCAGTACTTC,CASSYSQSSEQYF
.,.,TRBV7-9,TRBJ2-1,TGTGCCAGCAGCTTAGTGTCCCTGAGCAGCGGAAGGCAGTTCTTC,CASSLVSLSSGRQFF
.,.,TRBV15,TRBJ1-1,TGTGCCACCAGCGGCAGAGTTTCGAACACTGAAGCTTTCTTT,CATSGRVSNTEAFF
.,.,TRBV9,TRBJ2-3,TGTGCCAGCAGCCCTCAGACTGCAGATACGCAGTATTTT,CASSPQTADTQYF
.,TRBD1,TRBV6-5,TRBJ1-1,TGTGCCAGCAGGAAACAGGGGGCTATGAACACTGAAGCTTTCTTT,CASRKQGAMNTEAFF
many,TRBD1,TRBV5-6,TRBJ1-2,TGTGCCAGCAGCCCGGGACAGGGGGAAAAAGGCTACACCTTC,CASSPGQGEKGYTF
.,TRBD1,TRBV5-1,TRBJ2-7,TGCGCCAGCAGCTTGGCGGGACAGGCTTACGAGCAGTACTTC,CASSLAGQAYEQYF
few,.,TRBV9,TRBJ1-6,TGTGCCAGCAGCGCCACAGGGAATTCACCCCTCCACTTT,CASSATGNSPLHF
.,.,TRBV6-1,TRBJ2-7,TGTGCCAGCAGTGGGGTCCTTTTTTACGAGCAGTACTTC,CASSGVLFYEQYF
few,.,TRBV5-6,TRBJ2-4,TGTGCCAGCAGCTTGGGAGAGAAAACCAAAAACATTCAGTACTTC,CASSLGEKTKNIQYF
.,.,TRBV6-5,TRBJ2-2,TGTGCCAGCAGAAAAGACTACCTGAACACCGGGGAGCTGTTTTTT,CASRKDYLNTGELFF
.,.,TRBV5-6,TRBJ1-5,TGTGCCAGCAGCTTGGGCGGGATTGGCAATCAGCCCCAGCATTTT,CASSLGGIGNQPQHF
.,TRBD1,TRBV18,TRBJ1-2,TGTGCCAGCTCACCACAGGGGGCTGGCTACACCTTC,CASSPQGAGYTF
few,TRBD1,TRBV19,TRBJ1-4,TGTGCCAGTAGTGCACAGGGGCAAAGTAATGAAAAACTGTTTTTT,CASSAQGQSNEKLFF
.,.,TRBV29-1,TRBJ1-3,TGCAGCGTCTCACCGACCTCTGGAAACACCATATATTTT,CSVSPTSGNTIYF
.,.,TRBV5-4,TRBJ2-7,TGTGCCAGCAGCATGGACAGATTCTTCGCCTACGAGCAGTACTTC,CASSMDRFFAYEQYF
.,.,TRBV19,TRBJ1-4,TGTGCCACGGCCAGGACAGTCAATGAAAAACTGTTTTTT,CATARTVNEKLFF
.,.,TRBV27,TRBJ1-1,TGTGCCAGCAGGGACATCAGTTTCGACACTGAAGCTTTCTTT,CASRDISFDTEAFF
.,TRBD1,TRBV19,TRBJ2-7,TGTGCCAGTAGCCCGGGACAGGGGGCTTACGAGCAGTACTTC,CASSPGQGAYEQYF
.,.,TRBV6-1,TRBJ1-2,TGTGCCAGCAGTGAAGGATTCTTTAACTATGGCTACACCTTC,CASSEGFFNYGYTF
.,.,TRBV12-2,TRBJ2-1,TGTGCAAGTCGCTTGTACACTAGCGGGAGGAGGTTTGACAATGAGCAGTTCTTC,CASRLYTSGRRFDNEQFF
few,.,TRBV7-2,TRBJ2-1,TGTGCCAGCAGCGAGGGGCGGGGAAATGAGCAGTTCTTC,CASSEGRGNEQFF
.,.,TRBV9,TRBJ2-7,TGTGCCAGCAGCGTAGATCTGTCCGGTACTTACGAGCAGTACTTC,CASSVDLSGTYEQYF
few,.,TRBV7-8,TRBJ1-6,TGTGCCAGCAGCCAGAGCTCCATTTCACCCCTCCACTTT,CASSQSSISPLHF